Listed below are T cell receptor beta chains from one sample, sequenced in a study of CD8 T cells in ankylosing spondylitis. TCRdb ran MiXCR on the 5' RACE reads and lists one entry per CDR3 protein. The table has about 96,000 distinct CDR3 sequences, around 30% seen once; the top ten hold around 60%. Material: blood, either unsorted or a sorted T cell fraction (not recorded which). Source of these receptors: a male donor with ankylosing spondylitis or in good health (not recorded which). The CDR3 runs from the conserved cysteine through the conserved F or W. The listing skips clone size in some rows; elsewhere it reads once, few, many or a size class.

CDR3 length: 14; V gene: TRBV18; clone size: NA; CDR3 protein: CASSTSGAYNEQFF
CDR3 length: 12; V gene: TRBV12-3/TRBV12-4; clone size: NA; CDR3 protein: CASSFSVGEQFF
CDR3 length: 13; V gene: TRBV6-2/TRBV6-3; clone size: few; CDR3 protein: CASSAGRKETQYF
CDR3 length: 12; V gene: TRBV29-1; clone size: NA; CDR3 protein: CSVLRTSDTQYF
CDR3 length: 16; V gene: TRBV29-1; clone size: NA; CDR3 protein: CSVGRTGTGVLGEAFF
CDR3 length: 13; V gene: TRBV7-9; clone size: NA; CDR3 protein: CASSLAGQGGYTF
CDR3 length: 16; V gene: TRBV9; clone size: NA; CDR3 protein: CASSTQTSGRANEQFF
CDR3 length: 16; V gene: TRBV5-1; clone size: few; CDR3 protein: CASSHRGGTNTGELFF
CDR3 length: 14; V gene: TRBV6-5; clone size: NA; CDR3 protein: CASSYGGGGYGYTF
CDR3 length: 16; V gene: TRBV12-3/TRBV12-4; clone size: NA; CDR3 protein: CASRPPIGVEADTQYF
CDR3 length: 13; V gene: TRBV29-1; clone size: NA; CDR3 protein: CSADRDGGYEQYF
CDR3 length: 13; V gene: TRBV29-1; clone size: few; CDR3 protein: CSVVMDRDVIQYF
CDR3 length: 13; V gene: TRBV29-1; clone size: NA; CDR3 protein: CSVEGDVDTEAFF
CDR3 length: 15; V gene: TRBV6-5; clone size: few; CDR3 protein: CASSYSGDRLYEQYF
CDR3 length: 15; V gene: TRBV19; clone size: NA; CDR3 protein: CASRDNRGSTDTQYF
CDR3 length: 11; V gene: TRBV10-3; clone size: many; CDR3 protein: CAISGTDTQYF
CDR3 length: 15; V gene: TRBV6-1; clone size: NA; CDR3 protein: CASSPGQGFNQPQHF
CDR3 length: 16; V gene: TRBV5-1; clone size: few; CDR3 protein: CASSLDFDSGRETQYF
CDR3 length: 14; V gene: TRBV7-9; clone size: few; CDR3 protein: CASSSWTELDTQYF
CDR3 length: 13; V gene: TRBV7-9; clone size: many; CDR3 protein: CASSLPAHVEQFF
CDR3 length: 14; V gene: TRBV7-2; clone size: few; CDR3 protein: CASSLGSVGNEQFF
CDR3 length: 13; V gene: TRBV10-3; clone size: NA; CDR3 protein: CAISGVAYNEQFF
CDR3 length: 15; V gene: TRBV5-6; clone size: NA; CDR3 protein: CASSFGISGNNEQFF
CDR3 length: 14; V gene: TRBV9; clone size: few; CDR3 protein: CASSVGMGDSPLHF
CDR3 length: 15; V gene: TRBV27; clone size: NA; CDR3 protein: CASSFGGEQYNEQFF
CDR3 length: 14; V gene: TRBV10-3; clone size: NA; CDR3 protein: CAISDDKGDQPQHF
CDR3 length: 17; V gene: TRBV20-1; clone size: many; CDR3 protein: CSAAFTPGWSRGNEQFF
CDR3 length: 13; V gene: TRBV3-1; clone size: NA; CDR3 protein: CASSEREQDEQYF
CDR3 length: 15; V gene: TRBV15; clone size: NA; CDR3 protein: CATSRGVLSEDTQYF
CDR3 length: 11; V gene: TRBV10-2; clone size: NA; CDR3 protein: CASRGAGEAFF
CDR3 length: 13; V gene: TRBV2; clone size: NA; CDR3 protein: CASSEAGDFPLHF
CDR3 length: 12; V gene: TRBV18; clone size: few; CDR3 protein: CASSLQEETQYF
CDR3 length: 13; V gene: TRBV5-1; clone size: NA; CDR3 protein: CASSLQGSYEQYF
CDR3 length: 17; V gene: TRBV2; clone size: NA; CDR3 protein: CASSAPPLATNTDTQYF
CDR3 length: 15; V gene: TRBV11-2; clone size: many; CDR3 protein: CASSPGLAGVDEQYF
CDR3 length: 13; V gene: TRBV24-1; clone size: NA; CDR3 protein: CATQGSGANVLTF
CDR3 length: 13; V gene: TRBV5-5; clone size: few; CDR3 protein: CASSSFQGDEQFF
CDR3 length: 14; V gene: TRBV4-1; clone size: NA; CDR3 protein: CASSQDPSSNEQFF
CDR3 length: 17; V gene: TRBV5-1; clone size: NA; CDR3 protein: CASSLQGGPAAGEKLFF
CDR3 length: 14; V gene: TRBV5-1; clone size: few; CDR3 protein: CASSPFDRDTEAFF
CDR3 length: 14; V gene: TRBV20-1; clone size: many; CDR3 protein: CSAWGGGNTDTQYF
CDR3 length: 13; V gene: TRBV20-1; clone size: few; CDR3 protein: CSAIFSTARRQFF
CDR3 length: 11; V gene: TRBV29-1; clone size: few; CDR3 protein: CSVGGIYEQYF
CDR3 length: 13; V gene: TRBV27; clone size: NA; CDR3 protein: CASTSYREGELFF
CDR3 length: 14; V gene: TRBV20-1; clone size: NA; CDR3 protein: CSARVGQRNQPQHF